A selection of T cell receptor beta chains follows, all from one sample in a study of T cell responses to AZD1222 COVID-19 vaccine. The assay was immunoSEQ multiplex PCR, and TCRdb's table has in-frame clones only and misses some. The sample has around 130,000 clones, nearly 95% seen once. The sequencing used peripheral blood, collected on day 0 of AZD1222 vaccination. All receptors come from an adult in good health. Both conserved end residues are part of each CDR3. A D gene is named only where the DNA matches it firmly. Not all rows give a size; the values are once, few, many and, for expanded clones, a class.

len,v_gene,abundance,j_gene,d_gene,CDR3aa,CDR3nt
15,TRBV2,.,TRBJ1-3,.,CASIPRGTSGNTIYF,TGTGCCAGCATCCCGCGAGGCACCTCTGGAAACACCATATATTTT
16,TRBV4-2,few,TRBJ2-3,TRBD2,CASSQGGGGHSDTQYF,TGTGCCAGCAGCCAAGGTGGCGGGGGTCACTCAGATACGCAGTATTTT
13,TRBV5-6,.,TRBJ1-2,TRBD1,CASTRGRSYGYTF,TGTGCCAGCACTAGGGGGCGTTCTTATGGCTACACCTTC
13,TRBV9,.,TRBJ1-5,.,CASGTGGKQPQHF,TGTGCCAGCGGTACGGGGGGTAAACAGCCCCAGCATTTT
18,TRBV5-1,.,TRBJ1-3,.,CASSLVPVGTSSGNTIYF,TGCGCCAGCAGCTTGGTTCCAGTCGGGACTTCCTCTGGAAACACCATATATTTT
15,TRBV16,.,TRBJ1-5,.,CASSQFSGEGQPQHF,TGTGCCAGCAGCCAATTCTCAGGGGAAGGTCAGCCCCAGCATTTT
16,TRBV11-2,.,TRBJ1-6,.,CASSSYRTARNSPLHF,TGTGCCAGCAGCTCCTACAGGACGGCCCGTAATTCACCCCTCCACTTT
15,TRBV19,.,TRBJ1-2,TRBD1,CASSRQGGLLGGYTF,TGTGCCAGTTCCCGGCAGGGGGGATTACTGGGTGGCTACACCTTC
17,TRBV11-2,.,TRBJ1-1,TRBD1,CASRTVHRGQGNTEAFF,TGTGCCAGCAGGACAGTTCACAGGGGGCAGGGGAACACTGAAGCTTTCTTT
14,TRBV5-1,.,TRBJ1-3,.,CASSFASSGNTIYF,TGCGCCAGCAGCTTTGCAAGCTCTGGAAACACCATATATTTT
14,TRBV6-6,.,TRBJ1-5,.,CASRPGEENQPQHF,TGTGCCAGCAGACCGGGGGAGGAGAATCAGCCCCAGCATTTT
15,TRBV6-5,.,TRBJ2-5,TRBD2,CASSRSGGKGETQYF,TGTGCCAGCAGTCGGAGCGGGGGTAAGGGGGAGACCCAGTACTTC
15,TRBV13,.,TRBJ1-4,.,CASSLGGWGNEKLFF,TGTGCCAGCAGCTTAGGAGGTTGGGGGAATGAAAAACTGTTTTTT
13,TRBV29-1,.,TRBJ1-1,.,CSVINRDNAEAFF,TGCAGCGTTATAAACAGGGATAACGCTGAAGCTTTCTTT
14,TRBV3-1/TRBV3-2,.,TRBJ2-5,TRBD1,CASSYRQGQETQYF,TGTGCCAGCAGCTACAGACAGGGCCAAGAGACCCAGTACTTC
16,TRBV7-8,.,TRBJ2-7,TRBD2,CASSSSSGGLYYEQYF,TGTGCCAGCAGCTCCTCTAGCGGGGGCCTATACTACGAGCAGTACTTC
14,TRBV5-5,once,TRBJ2-3,.,CASSFGRSTDTQYF,TGTGCCAGCAGCTTCGGACGTAGCACAGATACGCAGTATTTT
14,TRBV10-3,.,TRBJ1-2,TRBD1,CAINEGTGRYGYTF,TGTGCCATCAACGAGGGGACAGGGAGGTATGGCTACACCTTC
15,TRBV5-1,once,TRBJ1-1,.,CASSSQPEENTEAFF,TGCGCCAGCAGCTCCCAACCGGAGGAGAACACTGAAGCTTTCTTT
15,TRBV9,.,TRBJ1-4,TRBD1,CASSTGGSGNEKLFF,TGTGCCAGCAGTACAGGGGGCTCGGGTAATGAAAAACTGTTTTTT
15,TRBV25-1,.,TRBJ1-6,.,CASSNRASYNSPLHF,TGTGCCAGCAGTAACAGGGCCTCCTATAATTCACCCCTCCACTTT
12,TRBV19,.,TRBJ1-2,.,CASSPRDYGYTF,TGTGCCAGTAGCCCGCGGGACTATGGCTACACCTTC
16,TRBV6-1,.,TRBJ1-4,.,CASSEGPRGRNEKLFF,TGTGCCAGCAGTGAAGGACCCAGGGGACGAAATGAAAAACTGTTTTTT
15,TRBV3-1/TRBV3-2,.,TRBJ2-3,.,CASSQGGAETDTQYF,TGTGCCAGCAGCCAAGGGGGGGCCGAGACAGATACGCAGTATTTT
16,TRBV18,.,TRBJ2-7,TRBD1,CASSSSQGVTAYEQYF,TGTGCCAGCTCATCATCACAGGGGGTCACAGCCTACGAGCAGTACTTC
15,TRBV18,.,TRBJ1-3,TRBD1,CASSPPGTGGNTIYF,TGTGCCAGCTCACCCCCCGGGACAGGGGGAAACACCATATATTTT
17,TRBV5-5,.,TRBJ1-3,TRBD1,CASSFDPWTGQGNTIYF,TGTGCCAGCAGCTTTGATCCGTGGACAGGGCAAGGAAACACCATATATTTT
16,TRBV11-2,.,TRBJ2-2,TRBD1,CASSPDRGRATGELFF,TGTGCCAGCAGCCCAGACAGGGGACGCGCCACCGGGGAGCTGTTTTTT
15,TRBV18,.,TRBJ1-2,.,CASSPYGGDHYGYTF,TGTGCCAGCTCACCGTACGGGGGGGACCACTATGGCTACACCTTC
14,TRBV2,.,TRBJ2-4,TRBD1,CASSERTGENIQYF,TGTGCCAGCAGTGAAAGGACAGGGGAAAACATTCAGTACTTC
14,TRBV5-1,.,TRBJ2-7,.,CASSTRGSSYEQYF,TGCGCCAGCAGCACCAGGGGTAGCTCCTACGAGCAGTACTTC
13,TRBV19,.,TRBJ1-1,.,CASSPQGFTEAFF,TGTGCCAGTAGTCCTCAGGGATTCACTGAAGCTTTCTTT
13,TRBV5-1,.,TRBJ1-4,.,CASSLLTNEKLFF,TGCGCCAGCAGCTTGTTAACTAATGAAAAACTGTTTTTT
13,TRBV9,.,TRBJ1-1,.,CASSVGGITEAFF,TGTGCCAGCAGCGTAGGGGGTATCACTGAAGCTTTCTTT
14,TRBV6-5,.,TRBJ1-2,TRBD1,CASSFLTGTYGYTF,TGTGCCAGCAGTTTCCTGACAGGGACCTATGGCTACACCTTC
18,TRBV5-1,.,TRBJ1-2,TRBD1,CASSFAGTGGSTNYGYTF,TGCGCCAGCAGCTTCGCCGGGACAGGGGGCTCGACAAACTATGGCTACACCTTC
18,TRBV19,.,TRBJ1-4,.,CASSIDFSDSNSNEKLFF,TGTGCCAGTAGTATAGATTTTTCGGACAGCAATTCTAATGAAAAACTGTTTTTT
15,TRBV20-1,.,TRBJ2-3,TRBD2,CSASSGTSITDTQYF,TGCAGTGCTAGTTCCGGGACTAGCATTACAGATACGCAGTATTTT
12,TRBV5-4,.,TRBJ1-1,TRBD1,CASTSEGATAFF,TGTGCCAGCACCTCAGAGGGGGCGACGGCTTTCTTT
14,TRBV6-5,.,TRBJ1-4,TRBD1,CASRTGQGNEKLFF,TGTGCCAGCAGAACGGGACAGGGGAATGAAAAACTGTTTTTT
13,TRBV27,.,TRBJ2-1,.,CASSLTRFNEQFF,TGTGCCAGCAGTTTGACTAGGTTCAATGAGCAGTTCTTC
12,TRBV5-6,.,TRBJ1-1,.,CASLGGSGEAFF,TGTGCCAGCTTGGGGGGATCGGGTGAAGCTTTCTTT
15,TRBV9,.,TRBJ2-1,.,CASTLTGGAYNEQFF,TGTGCCAGCACCCTGACCGGCGGGGCCTACAATGAGCAGTTCTTC
14,TRBV2,.,TRBJ2-2,TRBD1,CASSLQGYTGELFF,TGTGCCAGCAGTCTACAGGGGTATACCGGGGAGCTGTTTTTT
14,TRBV11-2,.,TRBJ2-7,TRBD1,CASTAWGQDYEQYF,TGTGCCAGCACCGCGTGGGGACAGGACTACGAGCAGTACTTC
16,TRBV7-9,.,TRBJ1-3,.,CASSLWDLSSGNTIYF,TGTGCCAGCAGCTTATGGGACCTATCTTCTGGAAACACCATATATTTT
15,TRBV9,.,TRBJ1-5,.,CASSVDGQNNQPQHF,TGTGCCAGCAGCGTGGACGGGCAGAACAATCAGCCCCAGCATTTT
15,TRBV15,.,TRBJ1-2,.,CATSRDRQESPGYTF,TGTGCCACCAGCAGAGACCGACAGGAATCCCCCGGCTACACCTTC
14,TRBV5-1,once,TRBJ1-2,.,CASSLAVGLGGYTF,TGCGCCAGCAGCTTGGCCGTGGGCTTGGGTGGCTACACCTTC